These T cell receptor beta chains were read from a single sample in a study of vaccination and CD4 T cells after COVID-19. These receptors lack a known antigen. TCRdb reprocessed the PCR reads with MiXCR, giving one entry per CDR3 protein. The table records some 5,400 distinct CDR3 sequences, about 42% of them present only once. Sequenced: CD4+ T cells from blood, cultured in vitro. The receptors were sampled from a human donor who had recovered from COVID-19. CDR3s include the opening cysteine and the closing phenylalanine or tryptophan.

J	V	CDR3
TRBJ1-1	TRBV7-3	CASSLIGQGNEAFF
TRBJ1-2	TRBV2	CASSDKQGDYGYTF
TRBJ1-6	TRBV2	CASRPGQGWPPLHF
TRBJ2-3	TRBV5-4	CASSPGGGGSTDTQYF
TRBJ1-6	TRBV20-1	CSAATGGNSPLHF
TRBJ2-2	TRBV24-1	CATKGGLTGELFF
TRBJ1-4	TRBV12-3/TRBV12-4	CASSLRGPGGGKLFF
TRBJ2-5	TRBV20-1	CSAVDRTSGGALEETQYF
TRBJ1-5	TRBV2	CASSPGQNNQPQHF
TRBJ2-1	TRBV7-9	CASSYQGPLLGNEQFF
TRBJ1-6	TRBV9	CASSWAGADPLHF
TRBJ1-2	TRBV12-3/TRBV12-4	CASSLRTGGDYGYTF
TRBJ1-2	TRBV15	CATSRDAGGAGGYTF
TRBJ2-1	TRBV20-1	CSAGTGLAGGYNEQFF
TRBJ2-2	TRBV19	CASSIRGGGLDTGELFF
TRBJ1-6	TRBV7-9	CASSLGAGTANLPLHF